The clone carrying this T cell receptor (beta chain) turned up a few times. CDR1 and CDR2 (germline): MDHEN, SYDVKM. This CDR3 contains 15 residues. Trimming pared 6 bases from V and 2 bases from J, leaving 13 bases between. TCRdb's copy holds only in-frame clones and misses some; the assay was immunoSEQ multiplex PCR. The sample lists roughly 180,000 clones, over 70% occurring once. This entry is derived from a study of blood T cell repertoires in COVID-19. Study background: T cells, B-cell-depleted T cells, or PBMCs provided the cDNA or gDNA that served as material.

The rearrangement joins TRBV28 to TRBJ1-4; TRBD1 is a possible D gene (6 bases). The receptor was derived from a woman in her sixties or seventies who had recovered from COVID-19. The sequenced sample was PBMCs or T cells enriched from blood (not recorded which). In DNA, the CDR3 is TGTGCCAGCAGGCCACAACAGGGTACTAATGAAAAACTGTTTTTT. This encodes CASRPQQGTNEKLFF.